The subject of this entry is one T cell receptor (beta chain). The antigen it binds to is not known. Nothing much larger sits one base from this clone, and base qualities are not available. The immunoSEQ v3 hsTCRB kit was used to amplify TCR beta CDR3 regions from genomic DNA through bias-controlled multiplex PCR. An Illumina NextSeq 500 was used to sequence the TCR libraries, reaching approximately 2 million read pairs at survey level or roughly 4.5-6.5 million at deep level. On the authors' methods: The immunoSEQ Analyzer software assigned V, D and J genes, filtered out non-productive sequences, and reported clonality. Repertoires were compared by productive Simpson clonality and by the Morisita overlap index of productive TRB rearrangements between infused TIL and blood. For each clone in blood, the absolute clonotype count was estimated by multiplying the lymphocyte count by the CD3+ fraction and by the clone's productive frequency. Drawn from immuneACCESS, this table holds only the in-frame rearrangements with V and J called that TCRdb kept. Clones are partly lost; checked studies trace under half to an unresolved V gene and leave the rest unexplained. V, J and clone size reflect that table, while D and trimming were determined from the DNA. The sample table holds approximately 30,000 clones, of which 60% to 80% were seen once. Together, the top ten hold approximately 2.7% of the sample.

These data belong to a study of TIL therapy for anti-PD-1-resistant metastatic lung cancer (dated by TCRdb to the early 2020s). About the full investigation: Tumors were harvested prior to any PD-1/PD-L1 blockade, after which nivolumab was administered to patients, and lymphodepletion, expanded TIL infusion and IL-2 were given to patients who progressed. A median age of approximately 55 years (range about 35-85) and a median tumor PD-L1 proportion score of approximately 6% were recorded among enrolled patients. Most of the cohort had lung adenocarcinoma, several tumors were EGFR-mutant and two were ALK-rearranged, and half of the patients were current or former smokers. Across the cohort, whole-exome sequencing showed a median non-synonymous tumor mutation burden of about 1.6 mutations per megabase. Tumor and peripheral blood T cell receptor beta sequencing was used to track clonotypes across tumor, expanded TIL product and serial blood samples. Study-level results and caveats: Clonotypes from the infused TIL partially replaced the baseline peripheral repertoire and then declined over months, and persistence showed no apparent association with response. The study protocol defined all tumor marker inferences as exploratory. Because the cohort was highly selected, with more treatment-naive, never-smoker and oncogene-addicted patients than is typical, generalizability is limited.

Reading the label with the study, this specimen's time point is: pre-treatment sample, taken before nivolumab and TIL therapy. Between late 2017 and 2020, a dual-center phase I trial enrolled adults who had stage 4 NSCLC. Samples came from a single-arm, open-label phase I trial of tumor-infiltrating lymphocyte therapy with nivolumab in advanced non-small cell lung cancer. Mononuclear cells from blood collected in EDTA tubes were isolated on a Ficoll gradient and snap-frozen as pellets, and DNA was then extracted using a Qiagen mini-prep kit. Counted from cysteine to phenylalanine, this CDR3 has 15 amino acids. Of the read, only the CDR3 DNA is kept; its 45 bases are in frame from base 1. The germline V gene (reference sequence) supplies CDR1 LNHNV and CDR2 YYDKDF. The germline V and J ends show losses of 4 bases and 4 bases respectively, and no gene match explains 9 bases of the junction.

The sequencing used blood, collected at baseline. The clonotype originates from a woman between 25 and 85 years old with non-small cell lung cancer. The chain employs TRBV15 and TRBJ1-2; 7 junctional bases match TRBD1. DNA sequence: TGTGCCACCAGCACGTCGATGGACAGGAGCTATGGCTACACCTTC. The translation is CATSTSMDRSYGYTF.